The 5 T cell receptor beta chains reported below all come from one sample, sequenced in a study of CD8 T cells in ankylosing spondylitis. MiXCR was run by TCRdb on the 5' RACE reads, yielding one entry per CDR3 protein. Seen here are tens of thousands of distinct CDR3 sequences, about 7.2% observed once, and the top ten hold roughly 10%. The sequencing sample was made of blood, either unsorted or a sorted T cell fraction (not recorded which). These receptors all stem from a male donor with ankylosing spondylitis or in good health (not recorded which).

This clonotype occurred many times. The chain carries TRBV20-1 and TRBJ2-7, with 7 bases matching TRBD2. Germline V gives CDR1 DFQATT, CDR2 SNEGSKA (reference sequence). The V segment lost 6 bases and the J segment 7 bases; nucleotides outside the gene matches: 12. The CDR3 covers 13 residues. CDR3 loop: CSALSGDLWEQYF. The CDR3 nucleotides are TGCAGTGCATTGAGCGGGGACTTGTGGGAGCAGTACTTC.

By its share, this clonotype is large (0.1 to 1%). The chain joins TRBV5-5 to TRBJ1-1; no reliable D call. Germline V gene data show CDR1 as SGHKS and CDR2 as YYEKEE (reference sequence). The V end lost 3 bases, the J end lost 1 base, and 10 bases lay between the germline ends. The CDR3 extends over 14 amino acids. CDR3 region: CASSYRATNTEAFF. CDR3 nucleotide sequence: TGTGCCAGCAGCTATCGGGCGACGAACACTGAAGCTTTCTTT.

The sample holds many counts of this clonotype. Given the absence of the conserved phenylalanine or tryptophan at the CDR3 end, a read error is likely. The V and J genes are TRBV20-1 and TRBJ2-7; 7 bases are a match to TRBD1. The V and J ends lost 6 bases and 4 bases, in that order; junction bases with no gene match: 6. Germline CDR1 DFQATT, CDR2 SNEGSKA (reference sequence). The CDR3 contains 12 residues. The CDR3 reads CSAISRGYEQYI. CDR3 bases: TGCAGTGCCATCTCCAGGGGGTACGAGCAGTACATC.

This clonotype was counted at least ten times. The chain links TRBV29-1 to TRBJ2-7, with 9 bases identical to TRBD1. The trim removed 5 bases at V and 6 bases at J, leaving 14 bases unmatched. The CDR3 sequence is 15 residues long. The germline V gene encodes CDR1 SQVTM and CDR2 ANQGSEA. The CDR3, as DNA: TGCAGCGTTCAGACAGGGGGAACCTCCTTCACCGAGCAGTACTTC. It specifies CSVQTGGTSFTEQYF.

This clonotype was counted ten times or more. CDR3 loop: CASSLEGGDVNEQFF. As DNA, the CDR3 is TGTGCCAGCAGCTTAGAAGGGGGCGACGTCAATGAGCAGTTCTTC. The rearrangement uses TRBV7-8 and TRBJ2-1; 7 bases line up with TRBD1. CDR1 and CDR2 (germline): SGHVS, FQNEAQ. CDR3 length: 15 amino acids. V dropped 1 base and J dropped 6; count of bases not matched to a gene: 6.